The text below deals with one T cell receptor (beta chain). Its target is unknown. A quantity of 0.5 to 1 ug RNA underwent reverse transcription using random hexamers. Each CDR3 protein is one row after TCRdb ran MiXCR on the immunoSEQ multiplex PCR reads. The sample records over 65,000 distinct CDR3 sequences, 90% to 95% being singletons. TCR beta sequencing was performed on blood CD8+ and CD4+ T cells. The data originate from a study of CD8 T cells in Susac syndrome. The wider study: Among the sequenced Susac syndrome patients, more than five had active disease while eight were in remission.

The study's findings and limits: There was no clonal expansion in the CD4+ T cell repertoires of Susac syndrome.

Germline CDR1 reads ENHRY; CDR2 reads SYGVKD. Trimming took off 5 bases at V and 0 bases at J, with 10 bases between the two ends. The CDR3 is made up of 14 amino acids. The sequencing sample was made of CD4+ T cells from PBMCs. This sequence originates from a human donor with Susac syndrome. This chain joins TRBV10-3 and TRBJ1-1; D remains unclear. The CDR3 here is CAISLAFMNTEAFF. CDR3 in DNA: TGTGCCATCAGTCTGGCGTTCATGAACACTGAAGCTTTCTTT.